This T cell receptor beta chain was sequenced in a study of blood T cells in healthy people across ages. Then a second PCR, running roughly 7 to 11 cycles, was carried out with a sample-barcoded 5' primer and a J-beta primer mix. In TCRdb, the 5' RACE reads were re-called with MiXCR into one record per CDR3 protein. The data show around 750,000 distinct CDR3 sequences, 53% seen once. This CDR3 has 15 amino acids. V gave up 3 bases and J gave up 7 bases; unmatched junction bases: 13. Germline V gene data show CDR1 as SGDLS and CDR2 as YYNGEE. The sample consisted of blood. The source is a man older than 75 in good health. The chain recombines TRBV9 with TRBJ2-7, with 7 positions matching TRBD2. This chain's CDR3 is CASSAGTNSYNEQYF. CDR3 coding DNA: TGTGCCAGCAGCGCCGGGACTAACTCCTACAATGAGCAGTACTTC.